This record concerns one T cell receptor (beta chain) sequence. Its recognized antigen is unknown. No quality values exist for individual bases; no much larger clone is one base distant. The data belong to a study of blood T cells in healthy people across ages (dated by TCRdb to about 2015). Study-wide context: In model experiments, template switching captured roughly one uniquely barcoded TCR beta cDNA molecule for every two T cells. The study measured age-related changes in TCR beta repertoire diversity using deep sequencing normalized with unique cDNA molecular identifiers. The donors were divided into four age groups: young (average approximately 16 years), middle-aged (approximately 41), aged (about 62) and long-lived (82). To avoid experimental bias, donors of different ages were spread randomly across the sequencing lanes. For two donors (one aged 18 to 30 and one aged 80 or older), the study analyzed two additional independent replicas of 1 million unique cDNA reads from the same blood draw.

General conclusions and limits of the study: Compared with the aged group, more naive CD4+ T cells, fewer expanded clones and increased TCR diversity were shown by the long-lived group, suggesting age selection. The percentage of naive T cells measured by flow cytometry correlated strongly with observed TCR beta diversity. Total diversity estimates from one million sequenced T cells were considered lower bounds and underestimates. As age increased, observed TCR beta diversity per million T cells dropped in a roughly linear way, and a significant reduction was already evident by age 40. Donor CMV infection status was unknown, potentially confounding age-related changes in expanded clonotypes. Bulk unsorted PBMC profiling prevented conclusive comparison of naive and antigen-experienced compartments.

Donors were 40 or so systemically healthy Caucasian individuals from Russia aged roughly 6 to 100 years. Around 10 milliliters of peripheral blood were drawn from each donor into EDTA-treated Vacutainer tubes. PBMCs were isolated by Ficoll-Paque density-gradient centrifugation, with at least 6 million obtained per sample. Total RNA, at least 6 micrograms per sample, was extracted from PBMCs with Trizol reagent. For every donor, flow cytometry on a PBMC aliquot measured the percentage of naive CD45RAhigh/CD27high T cells. The germline V gene (reference sequence) specifies GTSNPN as CDR1 and SVGIG as CDR2. The CDR3 starts with the cysteine, ends with the phenylalanine, and has 12 residues. Left in the record is the CDR3 DNA by itself, 36 bases read in frame from the first base. The library was made by 5' RACE. The sequencer listed for this sample is Illumina HiSeq 2500. A second PCR of roughly 6 to 11 cycles was run with a J-beta primer mix and a sample-barcoded 5' primer. A unique molecular identifier was introduced onto each TCR beta cDNA molecule by a template-switch 5' adaptor carrying 12 random nucleotides. At least 2.5 million CDR3-containing paired-end reads were obtained from each sample. The Mint cDNA synthesis kit, primed by a TRBC-specific oligonucleotide, was used to synthesize first-strand cDNA from all RNA. All cDNA was treated with uracil-DNA glycosylase and then went through a first 18-cycle PCR with the universal primers M1SS and BC2_uni_R. The study's processing was this. Each sample was normalized by randomly selecting 1 million high-quality reads, each carrying a distinct molecular identifier. Instead of being binned into consensus sequences, reads with shared molecular identifiers were discarded. MiTCR, with a Q25 quality threshold and the strictest error-elimination algorithm, was used for CDR3 identification, clonotype clustering and error correction. A nonparametric unseen species model with Euler transformation was used to estimate lower-bound total TCR beta diversity. TCRdb ran its own pipeline on the public reads, namely fastp trimming at Q25 and MiXCR clone calling, and kept in-frame beta chains. Every entry covers one CDR3 protein and lists the most common genes and DNA from its rows. The V and J calls, along with clone size, are taken from TCRdb and not from the paper's own processing. The sample table lists approximately 350,000 distinct CDR3 sequences, roughly half of them with a count of one. The ten largest make up under 60% of the sample.

The chain is made from TRBV30 and TRBJ2-5; the central 7 bases match TRBD2. With the DNA end fitting TRBJ2-7 better, the J assignment may be wrong. The clonotype was recovered from a man in his fifties or sixties in good health. Sequenced material: blood. The DNA sequence reads TGTGCCTGGGGCGGGAGCAGCTACGAGCAGTACTTC. Its protein reads: CAWGGSSYEQYF.